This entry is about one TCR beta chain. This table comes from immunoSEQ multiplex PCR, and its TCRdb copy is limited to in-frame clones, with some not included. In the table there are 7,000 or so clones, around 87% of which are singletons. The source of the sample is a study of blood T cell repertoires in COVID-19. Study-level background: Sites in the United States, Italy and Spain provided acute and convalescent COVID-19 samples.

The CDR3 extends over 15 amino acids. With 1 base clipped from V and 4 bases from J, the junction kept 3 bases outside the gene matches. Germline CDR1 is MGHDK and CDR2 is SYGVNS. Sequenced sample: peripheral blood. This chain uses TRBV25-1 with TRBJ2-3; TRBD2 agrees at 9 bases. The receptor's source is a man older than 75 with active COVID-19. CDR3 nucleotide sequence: TGTGCCAGCAGTGAATGGGGCGGGAGGGCAGATACGCAGTATTTT. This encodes CASSEWGGRADTQYF.